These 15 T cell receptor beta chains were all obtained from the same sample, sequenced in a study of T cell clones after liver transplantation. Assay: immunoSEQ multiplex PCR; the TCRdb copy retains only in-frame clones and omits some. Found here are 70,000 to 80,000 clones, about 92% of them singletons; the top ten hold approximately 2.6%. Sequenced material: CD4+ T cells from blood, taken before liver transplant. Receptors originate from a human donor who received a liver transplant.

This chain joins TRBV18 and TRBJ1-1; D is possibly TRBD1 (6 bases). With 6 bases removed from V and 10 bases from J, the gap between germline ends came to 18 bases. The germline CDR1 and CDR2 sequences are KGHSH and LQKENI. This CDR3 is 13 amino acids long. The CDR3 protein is CASSPEGVGVAFF. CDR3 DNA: TGTGCCAGCTCCCCAGAGGGGGTGGGAGTAGCTTTCTTT.

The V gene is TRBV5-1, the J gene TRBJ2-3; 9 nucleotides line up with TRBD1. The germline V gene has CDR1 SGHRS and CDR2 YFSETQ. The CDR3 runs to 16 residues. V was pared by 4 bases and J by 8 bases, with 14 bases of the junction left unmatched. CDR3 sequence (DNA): TGCGCCAGCAGCCTCGACGGACAGGGGTTTGAAGGTACGCAGTATTTT. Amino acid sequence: CASSLDGQGFEGTQYF.

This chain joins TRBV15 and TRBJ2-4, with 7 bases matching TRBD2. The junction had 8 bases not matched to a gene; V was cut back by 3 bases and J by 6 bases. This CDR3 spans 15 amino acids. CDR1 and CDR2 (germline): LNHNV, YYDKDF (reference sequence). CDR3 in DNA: TGTGCCACCAGCAGCCGAACTAGCGCCCTAAACATTCAGTACTTC. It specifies CATSSRTSALNIQYF.

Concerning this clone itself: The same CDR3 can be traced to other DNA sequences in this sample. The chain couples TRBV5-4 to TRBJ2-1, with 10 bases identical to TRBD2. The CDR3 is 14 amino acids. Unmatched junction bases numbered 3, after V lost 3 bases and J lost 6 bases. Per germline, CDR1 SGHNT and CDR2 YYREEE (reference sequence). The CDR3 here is CASSSSGGTNEQFF. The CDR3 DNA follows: TGTGCCAGCAGCTCTAGCGGGGGTACCAATGAGCAGTTCTTC. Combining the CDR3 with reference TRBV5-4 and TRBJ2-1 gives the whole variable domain ETGVTQSPTHLIKTRGQQVTLRCSSQSGHNTVSWYQQALGQGPQFIFQYYREEENGRGNFPPRFSGLQFPNYSSELNVNALELDDSALYLCASSSSGGTNEQFFGPGTRLTVL.

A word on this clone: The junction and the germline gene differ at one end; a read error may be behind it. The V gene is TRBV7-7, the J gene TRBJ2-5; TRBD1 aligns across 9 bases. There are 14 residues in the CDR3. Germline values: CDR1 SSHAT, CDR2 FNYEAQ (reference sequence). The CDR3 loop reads CASSRTGGFETQYF. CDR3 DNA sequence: TGTGCTAGCAGCCGCACAGGGGGCTTTGAGACCCAGTACTTC.

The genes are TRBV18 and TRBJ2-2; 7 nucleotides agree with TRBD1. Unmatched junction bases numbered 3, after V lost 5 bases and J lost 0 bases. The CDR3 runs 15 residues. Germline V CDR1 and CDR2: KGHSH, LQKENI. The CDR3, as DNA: TGTGCCAGCTCAGCCGGGACAGCGAACACCGGGGAGCTGTTTTTT. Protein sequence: CASSAGTANTGELFF.

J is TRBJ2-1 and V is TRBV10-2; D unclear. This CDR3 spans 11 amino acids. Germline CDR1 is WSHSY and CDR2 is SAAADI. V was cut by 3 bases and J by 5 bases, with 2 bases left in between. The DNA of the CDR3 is TGCGCCAGCAGTGATGACAATGAGCAGTTCTTC. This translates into CASSDDNEQFF.

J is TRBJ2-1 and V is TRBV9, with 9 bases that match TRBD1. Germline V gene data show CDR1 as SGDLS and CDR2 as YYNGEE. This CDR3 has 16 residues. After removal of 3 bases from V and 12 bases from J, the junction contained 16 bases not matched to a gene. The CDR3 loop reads CASSAAGTGQLLGQFF. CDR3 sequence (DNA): TGTGCCAGCAGCGCCGCCGGGACAGGGCAACTCCTTGGGCAGTTCTTC. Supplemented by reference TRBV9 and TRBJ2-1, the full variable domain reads DSGVTQTPKHLITATGQRVTLRCSPRSGDLSVYWYQQSLDQGLQFLIQYYNGEERAKGNILERFSAQQFPDLHSELNLSSLELGDSALYFCASSAAGTGQLLGQFFGPGTRLTVL.

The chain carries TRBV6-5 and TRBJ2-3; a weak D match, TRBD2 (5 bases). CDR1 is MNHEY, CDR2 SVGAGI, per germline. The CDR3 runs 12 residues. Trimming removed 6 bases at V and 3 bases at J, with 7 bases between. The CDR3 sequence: CASRRETDTQYF. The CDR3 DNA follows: TGTGCCAGCAGAAGGGAGACAGATACGCAGTATTTT.

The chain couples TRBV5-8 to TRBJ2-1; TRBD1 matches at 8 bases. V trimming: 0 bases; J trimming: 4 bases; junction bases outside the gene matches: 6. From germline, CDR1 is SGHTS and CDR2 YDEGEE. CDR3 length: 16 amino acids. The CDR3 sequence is CASSLVRTGKYNEQFF. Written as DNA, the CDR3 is TGTGCCAGCAGCTTGGTGCGGACAGGGAAATACAATGAGCAGTTCTTC.

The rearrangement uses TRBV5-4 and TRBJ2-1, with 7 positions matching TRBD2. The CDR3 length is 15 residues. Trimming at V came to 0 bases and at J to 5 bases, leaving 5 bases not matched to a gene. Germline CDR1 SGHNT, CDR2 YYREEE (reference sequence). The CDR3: CASSLAVGGNNEQFF. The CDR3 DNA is TGTGCCAGCAGCTTGGCCGTGGGAGGGAACAATGAGCAGTTCTTC. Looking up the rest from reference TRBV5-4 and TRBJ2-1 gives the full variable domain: ETGVTQSPTHLIKTRGQQVTLRCSSQSGHNTVSWYQQALGQGPQFIFQYYREEENGRGNFPPRFSGLQFPNYSSELNVNALELDDSALYLCASSLAVGGNNEQFFGPGTRLTVL.

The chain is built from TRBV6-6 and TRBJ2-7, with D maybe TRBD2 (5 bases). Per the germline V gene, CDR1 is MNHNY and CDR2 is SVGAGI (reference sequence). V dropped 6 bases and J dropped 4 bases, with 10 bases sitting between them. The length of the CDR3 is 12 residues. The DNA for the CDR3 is TGTGCCAGCAGACCGGGAATTTACGAGCAGTACTTC. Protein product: CASRPGIYEQYF.

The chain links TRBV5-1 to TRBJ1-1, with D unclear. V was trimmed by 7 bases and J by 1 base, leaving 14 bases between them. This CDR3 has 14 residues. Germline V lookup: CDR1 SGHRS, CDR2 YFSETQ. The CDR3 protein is CASSETLGNTEAFF. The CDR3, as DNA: TGCGCCAGCTCAGAGACCCTGGGGAACACTGAAGCTTTCTTT.

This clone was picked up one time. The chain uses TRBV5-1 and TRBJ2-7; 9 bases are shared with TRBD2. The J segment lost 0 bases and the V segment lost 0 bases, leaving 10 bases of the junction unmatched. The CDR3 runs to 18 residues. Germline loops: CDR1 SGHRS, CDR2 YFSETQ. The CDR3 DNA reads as TGCGCCAGCAGCTTGGCCGGGGTAGCGGGAGCCCACTCCTACGAGCAGTACTTC. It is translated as CASSLAGVAGAHSYEQYF.

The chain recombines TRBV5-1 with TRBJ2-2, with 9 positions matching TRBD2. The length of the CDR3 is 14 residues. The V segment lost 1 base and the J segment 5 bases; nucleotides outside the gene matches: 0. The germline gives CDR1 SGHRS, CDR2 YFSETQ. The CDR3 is CASSLTSGTGELFF. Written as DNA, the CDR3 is TGCGCCAGCAGCTTGACTAGCGGGACCGGGGAGCTGTTTTTT.